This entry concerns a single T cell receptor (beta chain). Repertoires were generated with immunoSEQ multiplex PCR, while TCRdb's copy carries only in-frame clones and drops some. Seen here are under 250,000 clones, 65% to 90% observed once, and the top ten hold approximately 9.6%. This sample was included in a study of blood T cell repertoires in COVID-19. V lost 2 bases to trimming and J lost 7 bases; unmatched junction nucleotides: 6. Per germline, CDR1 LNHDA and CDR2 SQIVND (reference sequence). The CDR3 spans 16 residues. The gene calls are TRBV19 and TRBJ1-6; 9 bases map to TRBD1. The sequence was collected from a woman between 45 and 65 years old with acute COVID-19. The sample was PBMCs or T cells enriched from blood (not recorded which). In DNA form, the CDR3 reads TGTGCCAGTAGTATAAAGACAGGGGGAAGCAATTCACCCCTCCACTTT. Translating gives CASSIKTGGSNSPLHF. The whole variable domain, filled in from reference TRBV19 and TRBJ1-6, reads DGGITQSPKYLFRKEGQNVTLSCEQNLNHDAMYWYRQDPGQGLRLIYYSQIVNDFQKGDIAEGYSVSREKKESFPLTVTSAQKNPTAFYLCASSIKTGGSNSPLHFGNGTRLTVT.